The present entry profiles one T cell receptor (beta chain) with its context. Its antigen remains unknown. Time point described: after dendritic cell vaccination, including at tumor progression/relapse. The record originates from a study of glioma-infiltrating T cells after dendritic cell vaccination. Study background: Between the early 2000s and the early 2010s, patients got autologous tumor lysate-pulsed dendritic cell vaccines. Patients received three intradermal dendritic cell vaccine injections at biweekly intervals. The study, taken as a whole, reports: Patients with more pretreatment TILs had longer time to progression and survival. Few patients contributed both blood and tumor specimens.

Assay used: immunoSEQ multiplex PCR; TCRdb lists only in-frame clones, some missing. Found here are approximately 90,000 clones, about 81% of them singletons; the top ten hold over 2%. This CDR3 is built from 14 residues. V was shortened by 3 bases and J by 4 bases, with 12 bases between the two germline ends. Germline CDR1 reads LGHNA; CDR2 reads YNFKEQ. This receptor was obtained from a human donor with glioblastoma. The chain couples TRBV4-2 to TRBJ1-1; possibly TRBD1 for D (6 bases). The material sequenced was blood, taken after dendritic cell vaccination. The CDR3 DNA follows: TGTGCCAGCAGCCAGACGACAGGACCCACTGAAGCTTTCTTT. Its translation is CASSQTTGPTEAFF.